This T cell receptor (beta chain) was recorded in a study of blood T cell repertoires in COVID-19. Study-wide background: Sites across the United States, Italy and Spain contributed samples from acute and convalescent COVID-19. Nucleic acid was either cDNA or gDNA, and it came from T cells, B-cell-depleted T cells, or PBMCs.

Here immunoSEQ multiplex PCR was the method, and the copy in TCRdb shows in-frame clones only, minus some. Among 140,000 to 150,000 clones, roughly 90% were seen once, and the ten largest hold about 2.5%. The CDR3 is made up of 18 amino acids. CDR1 is SGHRS and CDR2 is YFSETQ in the germline V gene. Trimming took off 5 bases at V and 6 bases at J, with 27 bases between the two ends. The TCR comes from a human donor in a cohort sampled during active COVID-19. The rearrangement links TRBV5-1 to TRBJ2-1, with TRBD1 as a possible D gene (7 bases). The sequenced sample consisted of peripheral blood. The CDR3 loop reads CASRESRGTRTDPNEQFF. The CDR3 coding sequence is TGCGCCAGCAGGGAGAGCAGGGGGACTCGGACAGATCCCAATGAGCAGTTCTTC. The entire variable domain, with the rest obtained from reference TRBV5-1 and TRBJ2-1, is as follows: KAGVTQTPRYLIKTRGQQVTLSCSPISGHRSVSWYQQTPGQGLQFLFEYFSETQRNKGNFPGRFSGRQFSNSRSEMNVSTLELGDSALYLCASRESRGTRTDPNEQFFGPGTRLTVL.